The rows below give T cell receptor beta chains drawn from one sample of a study of low-dose radiotherapy and immunotherapy resistance in tumors. TCRdb itself ran the reads through MiXCR, one entry per CDR3 protein. The sample has about 47,000 distinct CDR3 sequences, approximately 10% seen once. The specimen comprised PBMCs, sampled before treatment. The source of these receptors is a female donor with ovarian cancer. Both conserved end residues are part of each CDR3. The D gene is left open where the match is weak. Expanded clones are given a class, and other clones once, few, many or no size at all.

CDR3 length	clone size	V gene	J gene	D gene	CDR3 DNA	CDR3 protein
14	few	TRBV4-1	TRBJ2-7	.	TGCGCCAGCAGCCAAGGGGCGCAAGGGTACGAGCAGTACTTC	CASSQGAQGYEQYF
15	many	TRBV29-1	TRBJ1-1	.	TGCAGCGTTGAAGGGGGAGGTGGTTTGGCGACTGAAGCTTTCTTT	CSVEGGGGLATEAFF
14	many	TRBV7-2	TRBJ1-1	TRBD1	TGTGCCAGCAGCCCCGAGACAGGGGGCACTGAAGCTTTCTTT	CASSPETGGTEAFF
17	.	TRBV28	TRBJ1-4	.	TGTGCCAGCAGTGGACCCGCCTCCGGACAGCTAAGCGAAAAACTGTTTTTT	CASSGPASGQLSEKLFF
15	many	TRBV2	TRBJ2-6	.	TGTGCCAGCAATGGCCAACTCTCTGGGGCCAACGTCCTGACTTTC	CASNGQLSGANVLTF
13	many	TRBV12-3/TRBV12-4	TRBJ2-7	.	TGTGCCAGCAGTCCAGGACGAAACTACGAGCAGTACTTC	CASSPGRNYEQYF
16	.	TRBV18	TRBJ2-4	.	TGTGCCAGCTCACCGAGTCAGGTAGAAGCCAAAAACATTCAGTACTTC	CASSPSQVEAKNIQYF
13	many	TRBV5-1	TRBJ2-2	.	TGCGCCAGCAGCTTGGGCCAGACCGGGGAGCTGTTTTTT	CASSLGQTGELFF
15	many	TRBV10-3	TRBJ2-7	.	TGTGCCATCAGTGAGTCCCGGGACCCTACCTACGAGCAGTACTTC	CAISESRDPTYEQYF
15	many	TRBV7-6	TRBJ1-6	TRBD1	TGTGCCAGCAGCAAGACGGGACAGGTTAACTCACCCCTCCACTTT	CASSKTGQVNSPLHF
15	many	TRBV27	TRBJ1-5	.	TGTGCCAGCAGTTTATCGACAGGTGGAGGTCAGCCCCAGCATTTT	CASSLSTGGGQPQHF
14	medium-sized	TRBV5-4	TRBJ2-7	.	TGTGCCAGCAGCTTGGAATCGACAGCCGCCGAGCAGTACTTC	CASSLESTAAEQYF
19	many	TRBV14	TRBJ1-1	.	TGTGCCAGCAGCCAAGAGCTGGGCAGTTTAGGGGGTCGGGACACTGAAGCTTTCTTT	CASSQELGSLGGRDTEAFF
13	many	TRBV20-1	TRBJ2-1	TRBD2	TGCAGTGCTAGTGGACTAGCCCACAATGAGCAGTTCTTC	CSASGLAHNEQFF
13	many	TRBV20-1	TRBJ2-3	TRBD2	TGCAGTGCTAGACTAGCGGGTGCAGATACGCAGTATTTT	CSARLAGADTQYF
15	many	TRBV6-6	TRBJ1-5	TRBD1	TGTGCCAGCAGCGCAGGGGGCGCGGGCAATCAGCCCCAGCATTTT	CASSAGGAGNQPQHF
14	many	TRBV7-2	TRBJ2-1	.	TGTGCCAGCAGCATACGAGGGCCTTACAATGAGCAGTTCTTC	CASSIRGPYNEQFF
14	many	TRBV10-2	TRBJ2-4	.	TGCGCCAGCAGTGAGTCCCCAGCCAAAAACATTCAGTACTTC	CASSESPAKNIQYF